Listed here are 8 T cell receptor beta chains from one sample, sequenced in a study of cytomegalovirus exposure and HLA in healthy donors. Produced via immunoSEQ multiplex PCR; TCRdb's table is partial and in-frame only. The sample contains approximately 220,000 clones, about 87% of which appear only once. The sample taken for sequencing was PBMCs. The receptor source for this set is a young man in good health and CMV-seronegative.

The chain uses TRBV4-3 and TRBJ2-3; 8 nucleotides line up with TRBD2. Germline values: CDR1 LGHNA, CDR2 YSLEER. Unmatched junction bases numbered 6, after V lost 0 bases and J lost 4 bases. This CDR3 comprises 16 residues. The CDR3 here is CASSQDSSGSADTQYF. The DNA for the CDR3 is TGCGCCAGCAGCCAAGATTCGAGCGGGAGCGCAGATACGCAGTATTTT.

This chain uses TRBV7-2 with TRBJ2-7; possibly TRBD1 for D (6 bases). The germline V gene encodes CDR1 SGHTA and CDR2 FQGNSA. The CDR3 runs 14 residues. Trimming stripped 1 base from V and 2 bases from J, with 9 bases between. The chain's CDR3 is CASSLGGQPYEQYF. CDR3 DNA: TGTGCCAGCAGCTTAGGGGGGCAGCCCTACGAGCAGTACTTC.

The rearrangement uses TRBV7-2 and TRBJ2-5; possibly TRBD1 for D (6 bases). CDR1 SGHTA and CDR2 FQGNSA come from the germline V gene. This CDR3 comprises 14 residues. The V and J ends lost 5 bases and 5 bases respectively, with 15 bases between them. CDR3: CASSQRTALETQYF. For the CDR3, the DNA is TGTGCCAGCAGCCAGAGGACAGCTCTGGAGACCCAGTACTTC.

V usage is TRBV29-1 and J usage is TRBJ2-2; perhaps TRBD1 as D (7 bases). The CDR3 is made up of 14 amino acids. Germline CDR1 is SQVTM and CDR2 is ANQGSEA. V lost 7 bases, J lost 3 bases, and 15 bases lay in between. In DNA, the CDR3 is TGCAGCGAGTGCGACAGGGACTACACCGGGGAGCTGTTTTTT. Its translation: CSECDRDYTGELFF.

The chain combines TRBV7-2 with TRBJ2-2, with 8 positions matching TRBD2. The ends lost 1 base at V and 4 bases at J; junction bases unmatched: 5. Germline-derived CDR1 and CDR2 are SGHTA and FQGNSA. The CDR3 spans 16 residues. CDR3 sequence: CASSLVAGRGTGELFF. Here the CDR3 DNA reads TGTGCCAGCAGCTTAGTAGCGGGGCGGGGCACCGGGGAGCTGTTTTTT.

This chain uses TRBV9 with TRBJ2-7; 9 bases line up with TRBD1. CDR1 is SGDLS and CDR2 is YYNGEE in the germline V gene. Trimming removed 2 bases from V and 5 bases from J; junction bases left unmatched: 11. The CDR3 spans 16 residues. This chain's CDR3 is CASSVSSGTGYHEQYF. The CDR3, as DNA: TGTGCCAGCAGCGTTAGCTCCGGGACAGGGTATCACGAGCAGTACTTC.

CDR3 sequence reads: CASSQTGNSGNTIYF. In DNA, the CDR3 is TGTGCCAGCAGCCAGACAGGGAACTCTGGAAACACCATATATTTT. V usage is TRBV7-6 and J usage is TRBJ1-3; TRBD1 aligns across 7 bases. V was pared by 5 bases and J by 0 bases, with 4 bases of the junction left unmatched. Germline CDR1 SGHVS, CDR2 FNYEAQ. This CDR3 contains 15 residues.

This clone appeared a few times. V usage is TRBV30 and J usage is TRBJ1-2; no definite D call. Deletions cut 0 bases from V and 4 bases from J, with 9 bases between. Germline V CDR1 and CDR2: GTSNPN, SVGIG (reference sequence). The CDR3 is 13 amino acids. The CDR3 DNA reads TGTGCCTGGAGTGTGTCATACAGCTATGGCTACACCTTC. Amino acids: CAWSVSYSYGYTF.